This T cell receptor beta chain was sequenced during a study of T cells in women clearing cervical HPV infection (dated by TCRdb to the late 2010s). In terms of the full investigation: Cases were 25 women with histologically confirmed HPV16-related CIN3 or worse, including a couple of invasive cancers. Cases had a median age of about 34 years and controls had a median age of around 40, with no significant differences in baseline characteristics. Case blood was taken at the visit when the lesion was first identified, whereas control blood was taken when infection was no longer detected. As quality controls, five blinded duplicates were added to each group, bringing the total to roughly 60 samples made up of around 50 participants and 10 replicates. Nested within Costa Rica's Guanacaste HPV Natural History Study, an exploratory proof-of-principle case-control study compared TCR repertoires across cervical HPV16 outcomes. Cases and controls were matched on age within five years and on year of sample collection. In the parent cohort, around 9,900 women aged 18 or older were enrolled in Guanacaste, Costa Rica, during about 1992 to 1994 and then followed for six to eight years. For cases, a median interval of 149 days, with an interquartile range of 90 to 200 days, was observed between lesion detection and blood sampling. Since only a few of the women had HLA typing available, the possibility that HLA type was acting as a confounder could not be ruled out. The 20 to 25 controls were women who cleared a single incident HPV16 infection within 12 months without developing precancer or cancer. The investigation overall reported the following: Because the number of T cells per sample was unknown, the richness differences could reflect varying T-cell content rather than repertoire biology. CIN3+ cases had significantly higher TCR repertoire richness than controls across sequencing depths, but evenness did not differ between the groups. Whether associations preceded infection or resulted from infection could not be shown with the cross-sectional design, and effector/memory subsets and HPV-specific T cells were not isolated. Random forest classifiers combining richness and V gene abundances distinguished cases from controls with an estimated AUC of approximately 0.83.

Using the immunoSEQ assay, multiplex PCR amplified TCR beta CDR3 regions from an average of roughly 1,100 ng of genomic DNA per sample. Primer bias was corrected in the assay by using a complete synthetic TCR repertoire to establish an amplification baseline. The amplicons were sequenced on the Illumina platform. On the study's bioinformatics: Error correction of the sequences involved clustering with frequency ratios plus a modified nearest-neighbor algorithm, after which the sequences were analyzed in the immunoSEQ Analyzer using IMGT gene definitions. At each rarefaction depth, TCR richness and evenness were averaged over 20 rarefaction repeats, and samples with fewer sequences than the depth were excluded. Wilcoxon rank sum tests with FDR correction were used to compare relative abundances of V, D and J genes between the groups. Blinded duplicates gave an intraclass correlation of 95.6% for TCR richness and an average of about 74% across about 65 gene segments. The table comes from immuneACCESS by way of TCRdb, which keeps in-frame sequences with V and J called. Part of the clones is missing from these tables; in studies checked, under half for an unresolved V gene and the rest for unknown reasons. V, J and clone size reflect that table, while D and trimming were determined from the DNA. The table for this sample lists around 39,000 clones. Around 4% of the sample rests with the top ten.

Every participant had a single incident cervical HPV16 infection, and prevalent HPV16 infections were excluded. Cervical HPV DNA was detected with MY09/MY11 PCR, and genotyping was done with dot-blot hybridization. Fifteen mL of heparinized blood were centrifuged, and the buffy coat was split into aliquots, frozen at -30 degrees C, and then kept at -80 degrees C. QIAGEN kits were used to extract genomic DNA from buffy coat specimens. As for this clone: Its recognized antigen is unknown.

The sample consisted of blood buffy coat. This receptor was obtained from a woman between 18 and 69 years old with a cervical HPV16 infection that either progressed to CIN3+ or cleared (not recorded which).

The CDR3 loop reads CASSSTAGGFADTQYF. Incomplete CDR3 DNA: TGCGCCAGCAGCTCGACAGCGGGAGGTTTCGCAGATACG. The sequence links TRBV5-1 to TRBJ2-3; 9 central nucleotides agree with TRBD2. The read gets to within 3 residues of the CDR3 end, and the germline J gene fills in the rest. The germline V gene encodes CDR1 SGHRS and CDR2 YFSETQ. Trimming accounts for 3 bases at V and 4 bases at J, while the number of junction bases matched to no gene is 9. From cysteine to phenylalanine, the CDR3 is 16 amino acids long. Sequencing covers 39 bases of the CDR3, shown here with the frame starting at base 1.